The following is a TCR beta chain sequence with its context. The record originates from a study of blood T cell repertoires in COVID-19. Study as a whole: Donors in the United States, Italy and Spain gave samples during acute or convalescent COVID-19. In each case, the material was cDNA or gDNA derived from T cells, B-cell-depleted T cells, or PBMCs.

In the source study's methods: Amplification of reference gene primers provided the estimated nucleated cell counts. Assay: immunoSEQ multiplex PCR; the TCRdb copy retains only in-frame clones and omits some. The V and J calls and clone size were taken over from that table, and D and trimming were inferred from the DNA. The sample holds some 100,000 clones, 86% seen once. Between the trimmed V and J ends, which lost 10 bases and 2 bases, there was a span of 9 bases. Germline V gives CDR1 KGHDR, CDR2 SFDVKD. CDR3 length: 12 residues. The rearrangement uses TRBV24-1 and TRBJ2-3; D not certain. The sequence came from a man aged 70-80 years who had recovered from COVID-19. Sequenced: peripheral blood. The chain's CDR3 is CATSTATDTQYF. The CDR3 DNA reads TGTGCCACTAGTACAGCCACAGATACGCAGTATTTT.